This T cell receptor beta chain was recorded in a study of CD8 T cells in ankylosing spondylitis. Study-level findings and limits: Made up of several highly homologous variants, a TCR beta motif appeared characteristic of ankylosing spondylitis blood. Reportedly, significant enrichment of disease-linked clones occurred in matched ankylosing spondylitis synovial fluid.

Germline values: CDR1 MNHNS, CDR2 SASEGT. CDR3 length: 13 residues. Trimming took 7 bases from V and 4 from J, leaving 13 bases between them. TCRdb redid the calling of the 5' RACE reads with MiXCR, one entry per CDR3 protein. The sample yields 700,000 to 1,000,000 distinct CDR3 sequences, roughly 10% seen once. This clonotype was seen only a few times. Its target is unknown. The V and J genes are TRBV6-1 and TRBJ1-1; possibly TRBD1 for D (6 bases). The source is a male donor with ankylosing spondylitis. The specimen sequenced was blood, either unsorted or a sorted T cell fraction (not recorded which). The CDR3 DNA reads TGTGCCAGCAAACAGGGTCGGGGCACTGAAGCTTTCTTT. Translation: CASKQGRGTEAFF.